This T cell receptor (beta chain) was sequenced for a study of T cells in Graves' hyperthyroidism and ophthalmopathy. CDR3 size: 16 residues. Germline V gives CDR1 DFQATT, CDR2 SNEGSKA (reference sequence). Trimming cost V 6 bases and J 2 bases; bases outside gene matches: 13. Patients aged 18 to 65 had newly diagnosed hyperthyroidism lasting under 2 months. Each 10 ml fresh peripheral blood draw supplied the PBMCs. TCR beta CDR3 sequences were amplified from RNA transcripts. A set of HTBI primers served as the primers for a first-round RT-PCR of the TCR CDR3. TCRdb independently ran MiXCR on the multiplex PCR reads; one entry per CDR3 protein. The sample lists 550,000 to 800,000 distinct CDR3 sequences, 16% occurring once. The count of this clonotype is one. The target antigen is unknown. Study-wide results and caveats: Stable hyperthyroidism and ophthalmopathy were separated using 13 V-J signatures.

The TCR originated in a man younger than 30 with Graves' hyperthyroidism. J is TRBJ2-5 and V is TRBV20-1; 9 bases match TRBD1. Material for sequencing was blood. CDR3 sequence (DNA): TGCAGTGCCAGACCCCGGGACAGGGATTTGCAAGAGACCCAGTACTTC. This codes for CSARPRDRDLQETQYF.